This TCR beta chain came from a study of blood T cell repertoires in COVID-19. Study overall: COVID-19 samples from acute and convalescent phases originated in the United States, Italy and Spain. Sources were T cells, B-cell-depleted T cells, or PBMCs; the material itself was cDNA or gDNA.

Original methodology: Amplification of reference gene primers provided the estimated nucleated cell counts. The table came from immunoSEQ multiplex PCR; TCRdb's copy has only in-frame clones and leaves some out. V and J calls and clone size follow that table, whereas D and trimming were derived from the DNA. The sample records approximately 120,000 clones, 70% to 90% being singletons. Trimming cost V 3 bases and J 4 bases; bases outside gene matches: 4. The CDR3 is 15 amino acids. The germline gives CDR1 MNHNS, CDR2 SASEGT. This clone was counted a few times. The receptor comes from a human donor in a cohort sampled during active COVID-19. V is TRBV6-1 and J is TRBJ1-3, with 9 bases lining up with TRBD1. Sequencing used peripheral blood. In DNA form, the CDR3 reads TGTGCCAGCAGTGAGGACAGGGGACGCGGAAACACCATATATTTT. It codes for CASSEDRGRGNTIYF.